A single sample gave rise to the 25 T cell receptor beta chains below, sequenced in a study of blood T cell repertoires in COVID-19. Here immunoSEQ multiplex PCR was the method, and the copy in TCRdb shows in-frame clones only, minus some. The sample consists of 340,000 or so clones, around 83% of them appearing once. Sequenced input: peripheral blood. The receptors stem from a man under 40 with active or convalescent COVID-19.

Remarks on this clone: Other DNA sequences in this sample translate to the same CDR3. The J gene is TRBJ1-2, the V gene TRBV5-1, with unresolved D. Germline V gene data show CDR1 as SGHRS and CDR2 as YFSETQ. This CDR3 has 14 amino acids. V dropped 0 bases and J dropped 2 bases, with 8 bases sitting between them. CDR3 nucleotide sequence: TGCGCCAGCAGCTTGGGGCGGCCCAACTATGGCTACACCTTC. Its protein is CASSLGRPNYGYTF.

The V and J genes are TRBV25-1 and TRBJ2-7; TRBD2 matches 7 bases. This CDR3 comprises 15 residues. Per germline, CDR1 MGHDK and CDR2 SYGVNS. The trim removed 6 bases at V and 4 bases at J, leaving 12 bases unmatched. CDR3 nucleotides: TGTGCCAGCAGCTCCTGGAGGCAGCGGGGATACGAGCAGTACTTC. Protein sequence: CASSSWRQRGYEQYF.

The chain is built from TRBV5-1 and TRBJ2-5, with 7 positions matching TRBD1. Per germline, CDR1 SGHRS and CDR2 YFSETQ. The CDR3 runs to 15 residues. The J segment lost 2 bases and the V segment lost 0 bases, leaving 4 bases of the junction unmatched. The CDR3 loop is CASSLAGDRQETQYF. The CDR3 region has the DNA TGCGCCAGCAGCTTGGCCGGGGACAGACAAGAGACCCAGTACTTC. Full variable domain (remainder filled in from reference TRBV5-1 and TRBJ2-5): KAGVTQTPRYLIKTRGQQVTLSCSPISGHRSVSWYQQTPGQGLQFLFEYFSETQRNKGNFPGRFSGRQFSNSRSEMNVSTLELGDSALYLCASSLAGDRQETQYFGPGTRLLVL.

In this sample, this clone turned up a few times. The rearrangement joins TRBV11-3 to TRBJ1-4; 8 bases line up with TRBD1. The CDR3 length is 13 residues. CDR1 SGHNT and CDR2 YENEEA come from the germline V gene. V shed 3 bases, J shed 8 bases, and the junction held 2 bases outside the gene matches. CDR3 region: CASSFGQGEKLFF. The DNA of the CDR3 is TGTGCCAGCAGCTTCGGACAGGGAGAAAAACTGTTTTTT.

This clone appeared a single time. The chain has TRBV19 and TRBJ2-3, with D maybe TRBD2 (6 bases). Germline V gene data show CDR1 as LNHDA and CDR2 as SQIVND (reference sequence). Trimming cost V 6 bases and J 2 bases, with 18 bases left between them. CDR3 length: 16 amino acids. The CDR3 loop reads CASSLLTAGYTDTQYF. The CDR3 DNA follows: TGTGCCAGTAGCCTTCTGACAGCGGGCTACACAGATACGCAGTATTTT.

The table lists this clone with a count of one. The chain combines TRBV7-9 with TRBJ1-5, with 8 nucleotides matching TRBD1. The V and J ends lost 3 bases and 7 bases, in that order; junction bases with no gene match: 5. The CDR3 is 14 amino acids. CDR1 and CDR2 (germline): SEHNR, FQNEAQ (reference sequence). The CDR3 DNA reads as TGTGCCAGCAGCTTCGCAGGGGGCGACCAGCCCCAGCATTTT. It is translated as CASSFAGGDQPQHF.

V and J are TRBV11-2 and TRBJ1-6, with 9 positions matching TRBD1. The CDR3 has 16 residues. The trim removed 5 bases at V and 0 bases at J, leaving 2 bases unmatched. Germline CDR1 and CDR2: SGHAT and FQNNGV. The CDR3 DNA reads TGTGCCAGCAGCCCGACAGGGGGCTCCTATAATTCACCCCTCCACTTT. It yields the protein CASSPTGGSYNSPLHF. The full variable domain, with the rest looked up from reference TRBV11-2 and TRBJ1-6, is EAGVAQSPRYKIIEKRQSVAFWCNPISGHATLYWYQQILGQGPKLLIQFQNNGVVDDSQLPKDRFSAERLKGVDSTLKIQPAKLEDSAVYLCASSPTGGSYNSPLHFGNGTRLTVT.

The chain links TRBV18 to TRBJ1-5; D is unclear. V was clipped by 4 bases and J by 0 bases, with 4 bases between them. CDR3 length: 13 amino acids. Germline CDR1 is KGHSH and CDR2 is LQKENI. CDR3 sequence: CASSRGSNQPQHF. The DNA of the CDR3 is TGTGCCAGCTCACGAGGTAGCAATCAGCCCCAGCATTTT.

This clone was found once. The chain employs TRBV7-2 and TRBJ1-4, with D possibly matching TRBD1 (6 bases). Germline V CDR1 and CDR2: SGHTA, FQGNSA. This CDR3 has 14 amino acids. The V and J ends lost 2 bases and 9 bases respectively, with 13 bases between them. This CDR3 is CASSLRGGVQKLFF. The CDR3 nucleotides read TGTGCCAGCAGCTTAAGGGGGGGGGTTCAAAAACTGTTTTTT.

The rearrangement joins TRBV19 to TRBJ2-5; 14 nucleotides match TRBD2. Trimming removed 1 base from V and 4 bases from J; junction bases left unmatched: 5. Germline CDR1 is LNHDA and CDR2 is SQIVND (reference sequence). The CDR3 sequence is 17 residues long. The DNA for the CDR3 is TGTGCCAGTAGTATAGGGACTAGCGGGGGGTTGGGAGAGACCCAGTACTTC. It encodes CASSIGTSGGLGETQYF.

The chain has TRBV6-2 or TRBV6-3 and TRBJ2-6; maybe TRBD1 (6 bases). V lost 5 bases, J lost 0 bases, and 14 bases lay in between. There are 17 residues in the CDR3. The germline V gene encodes CDR1 MNHEY and CDR2 SVGEGT. The CDR3 nucleotides read TGTGCCAGCAGTCCACCACAGGGTTCCTCTGGGGCCAACGTCCTGACTTTC. It codes for CASSPPQGSSGANVLTF.

The chain is built from TRBV19 and TRBJ2-2, with 7 bases that match TRBD1. CDR1 is LNHDA, CDR2 SQIVND, per germline (reference sequence). The CDR3 is 15 residues long. V lost 2 bases to trimming and J lost 7 bases; unmatched junction nucleotides: 7. CDR3 amino acids: CASSIHGRGNGELFF. For the CDR3, the DNA is TGTGCCAGTAGTATACACGGCAGGGGGAACGGGGAGCTGTTTTTT.

Notes on this clone: The sample contains more than one DNA sequence encoding this CDR3. DNA of the CDR3: TGTGCCAGCTCGGGACAATGGAACACTGAAGCTTTCTTT. It codes for CASSGQWNTEAFF. The chain couples TRBV2 to TRBJ1-1; possibly TRBD1 for D (6 bases). Trimming pared 8 bases from V and 1 base from J, leaving 11 bases between. CDR1 and CDR2 (germline): SNHLY, FYNNEI. The CDR3 length is 13 residues.

V and J are TRBV19 and TRBJ1-1, with D unclear. CDR3 length equals 15 residues. The V gene's germline CDR1 is LNHDA and CDR2 SQIVND (reference sequence). V lost 7 bases and J 0 bases, leaving 15 bases between the germline ends. CDR3 in amino acids: CASTPLAALNTEAFF. The CDR3, as DNA: TGTGCCAGTACCCCCCTCGCGGCCCTGAACACTGAAGCTTTCTTT. Full variable domain (missing parts from reference TRBV19 and TRBJ1-1): DGGITQSPKYLFRKEGQNVTLSCEQNLNHDAMYWYRQDPGQGLRLIYYSQIVNDFQKGDIAEGYSVSREKKESFPLTVTSAQKNPTAFYLCASTPLAALNTEAFFGQGTRLTVV.

This chain links TRBV11-2 with TRBJ2-1; tentatively, D is TRBD1 (5 bases). The V end lost 4 bases, the J end lost 3 bases, and 13 bases lay between the germline ends. This CDR3 spans 15 amino acids. CDR1 is SGHAT, CDR2 FQNNGV, per germline. The CDR3, as DNA: TGTGCCAGCAGCTCGAACCCGACAGTCTACAATGAGCAGTTCTTC. As protein: CASSSNPTVYNEQFF.

V and J are TRBV7-9 and TRBJ2-7; weak D call: TRBD1 (6 bases). Trimming removed 5 bases from V and 1 base from J, with 12 bases in between. The length of the CDR3 is 14 residues. The germline V gene encodes CDR1 SEHNR and CDR2 FQNEAQ (reference sequence). CDR3 DNA sequence: TGTGCCAGCAGCGCCCGGGACAAGTCCTACGAGCAGTACTTC. Its protein is CASSARDKSYEQYF.

The CDR3 reads CASSLTGVGSYEQYF. The CDR3, as DNA: TGTGCCAGCAGCCTTACAGGGGTTGGGTCCTACGAGCAGTACTTC. The chain couples TRBV7-2 to TRBJ2-7; 7 nucleotides align to TRBD1. The CDR3 has 15 residues. Germline CDR1 SGHTA, CDR2 FQGNSA. After removal of 5 bases from V and 1 base from J, the junction contained 8 bases not matched to a gene.

This chain uses TRBV5-1 with TRBJ1-1, with TRBD1 as a possible D gene (5 bases). This CDR3 is 14 amino acids long. Germline V gives CDR1 SGHRS, CDR2 YFSETQ. Trimming cost V 4 bases and J 1 base, with 11 bases left between them. The CDR3 loop reads CASSGGLQNTEAFF. Here the CDR3 DNA reads TGCGCCAGCAGCGGGGGACTCCAGAACACTGAAGCTTTCTTT.

This clone was detected a few times. This rearrangement joins TRBV3-1 (or the pseudogene TRBV3-2) to TRBJ1-3; D not certain. Trimming took off 0 bases at V and 2 bases at J, with 8 bases between the two ends. Per the germline V gene, CDR1 is LGHDT and CDR2 is YNNKEL (reference sequence). CDR3 length: 15 amino acids. CDR3 sequence: CASSQESTAGNTIYF. The CDR3 DNA reads as TGTGCCAGCAGCCAAGAGAGCACGGCTGGAAACACCATATATTTT.

The gene calls are TRBV6-6 and TRBJ1-1; D possibly corresponds to TRBD1 (5 bases). The CDR3 consists of 15 residues. Trimming removed 4 bases at V and 5 bases at J, with 17 bases between. Germline V gene data show CDR1 as MNHNY and CDR2 as SVGAGI (reference sequence). CDR3 sequence: CASSSRPRAGTEAFF. The CDR3 DNA sequence: TGTGCCAGCAGTTCCCGGCCCAGGGCAGGGACTGAAGCTTTCTTT.

The chain has TRBV11-3 and TRBJ2-5; tentatively, D is TRBD2 (5 bases). The V end lost 1 base, the J end lost 4 bases, and 10 bases lay between the germline ends. The CDR3 consists of 14 residues. The V gene's germline CDR1 is SGHNT and CDR2 YENEEA. CDR3 sequence (DNA): TGTGCCAGCAGCTTAGCAGCGGAGGTAGAGACCCAGTACTTC. This encodes CASSLAAEVETQYF.

This chain joins TRBV6-6 and TRBJ2-7; 9 bases fit TRBD1. In germline, CDR1 is MNHNY, CDR2 SVGAGI (reference sequence). There are 15 residues in the CDR3. The ends lost 6 bases at V and 3 bases at J; junction bases unmatched: 9. CDR3 protein: CASRPIWDRVYEQYF. CDR3 bases: TGTGCCAGCAGACCGATCTGGGACAGGGTCTACGAGCAGTACTTC.

V is TRBV6-6 and J is TRBJ2-5; 8 positions agree with TRBD2. Unmatched junction bases numbered 3, after V lost 2 bases and J lost 1 base. The CDR3 is made up of 15 amino acids. CDR1 MNHNY and CDR2 SVGAGI come from the germline V gene (reference sequence). The chain's CDR3 is CASSYGGGTQETQYF. The CDR3 DNA follows: TGTGCCAGCAGTTACGGCGGGGGGACCCAAGAGACCCAGTACTTC.

The chain recombines TRBV3-1 (or the pseudogene TRBV3-2) with TRBJ1-1; unclear D gene. Germline values: CDR1 LGHDT, CDR2 YNNKEL (reference sequence). Trimming cost V 1 base and J 8 bases, with 11 bases left between them. The CDR3 runs 13 residues. The DNA for the CDR3 is TGTGCCAGCAGCCAAGTTCTGGATAGCGAAGCTTTCTTT. Translating it yields CASSQVLDSEAFF.

The chain links TRBV19 to TRBJ2-7, with 9 bases matching TRBD1. J gave up 1 base and V 6 bases, and 4 bases lay outside the gene matches. This CDR3 spans 14 amino acids. Per germline, CDR1 LNHDA and CDR2 SQIVND (reference sequence). The CDR3 nucleotides are TGTGCCAGTAGACAGGGGGCCCTATCCTACGAGCAGTACTTC. As protein: CASRQGALSYEQYF.